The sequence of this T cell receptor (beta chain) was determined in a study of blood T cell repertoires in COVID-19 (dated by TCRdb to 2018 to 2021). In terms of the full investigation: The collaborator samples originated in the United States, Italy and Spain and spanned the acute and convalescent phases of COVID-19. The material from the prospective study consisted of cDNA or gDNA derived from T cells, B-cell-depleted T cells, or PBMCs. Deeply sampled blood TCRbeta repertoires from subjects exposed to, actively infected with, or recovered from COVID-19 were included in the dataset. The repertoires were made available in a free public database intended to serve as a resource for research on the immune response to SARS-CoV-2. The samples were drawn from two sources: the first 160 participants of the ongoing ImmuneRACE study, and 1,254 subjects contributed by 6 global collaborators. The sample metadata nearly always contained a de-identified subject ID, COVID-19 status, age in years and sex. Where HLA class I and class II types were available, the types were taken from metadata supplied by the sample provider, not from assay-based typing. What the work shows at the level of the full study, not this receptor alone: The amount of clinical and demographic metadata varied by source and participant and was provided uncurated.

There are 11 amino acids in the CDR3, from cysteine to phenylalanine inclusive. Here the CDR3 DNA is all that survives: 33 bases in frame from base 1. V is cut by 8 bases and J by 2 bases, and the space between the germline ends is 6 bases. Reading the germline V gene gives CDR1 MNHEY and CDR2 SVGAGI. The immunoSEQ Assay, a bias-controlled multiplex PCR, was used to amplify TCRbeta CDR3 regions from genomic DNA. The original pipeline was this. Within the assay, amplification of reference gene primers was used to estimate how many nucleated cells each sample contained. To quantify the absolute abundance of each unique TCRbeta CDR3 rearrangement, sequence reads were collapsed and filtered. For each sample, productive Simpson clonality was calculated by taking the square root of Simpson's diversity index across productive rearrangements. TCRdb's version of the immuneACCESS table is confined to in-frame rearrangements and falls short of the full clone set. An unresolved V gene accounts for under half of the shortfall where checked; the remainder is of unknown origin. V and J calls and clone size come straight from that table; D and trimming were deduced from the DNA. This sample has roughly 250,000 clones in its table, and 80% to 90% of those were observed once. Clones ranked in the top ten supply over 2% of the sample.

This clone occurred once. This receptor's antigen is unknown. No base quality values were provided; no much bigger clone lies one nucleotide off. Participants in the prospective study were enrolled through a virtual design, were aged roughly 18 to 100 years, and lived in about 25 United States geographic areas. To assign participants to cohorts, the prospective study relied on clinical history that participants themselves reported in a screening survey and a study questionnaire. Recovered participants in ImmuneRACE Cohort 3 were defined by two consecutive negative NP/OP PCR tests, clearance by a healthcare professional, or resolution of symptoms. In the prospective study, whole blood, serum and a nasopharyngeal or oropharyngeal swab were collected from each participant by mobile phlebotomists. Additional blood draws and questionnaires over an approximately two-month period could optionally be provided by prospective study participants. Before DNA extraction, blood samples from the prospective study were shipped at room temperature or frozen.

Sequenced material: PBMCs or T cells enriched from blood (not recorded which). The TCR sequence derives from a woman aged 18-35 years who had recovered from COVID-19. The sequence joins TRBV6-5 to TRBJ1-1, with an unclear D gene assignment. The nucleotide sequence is TGTGCCAGCCTCAGAAACACTGAAGCTTTCTTT. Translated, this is CASLRNTEAFF.